The TCR beta chain under discussion was sequenced for a study of regulatory T cells in long-lasting Graves disease. According to the study, TCR beta libraries were built with iRepertoire HTBI primers and CDR3-region Arm-PCR. TCRdb reprocessed the multiplex PCR reads via MiXCR and lists one record per CDR3 protein. The table includes about 500,000 distinct CDR3 sequences, 12% detected once. CDR3 length equals 14 residues. The germline gives CDR1 SGDLS, CDR2 YYNGEE. The J segment lost 6 bases and the V segment lost 7 bases, leaving 13 bases of the junction unmatched. Time point here: newly diagnosed GD, antithyroid drugs for less than 3 months. Isolated PBMC RNA provided the starting material for the TCR library. Patients all came to the study from an endocrinology department in Xi'an, China. This clonotype appeared many times. Another study also made use of these data, one on T cells in Graves' hyperthyroidism and ophthalmopathy. Per that paper: The HTBI primer set was used in a first-round RT-PCR of the TCR CDR3.

This chain links TRBV9 with TRBJ2-7; TRBD2 matches 7 bases. This TCR derives from a woman in her twenties or thirties with Graves disease. The specimen comprised peripheral blood mononuclear cells (PBMCs), sampled at new diagnosis, from a patient treated with antithyroid drugs. CDR3 bases: TGTGCCAGCGCTTGGGGGTCGGGAGGAGGCGAGCAGTACTTC. The encoded protein is CASAWGSGGGEQYF.